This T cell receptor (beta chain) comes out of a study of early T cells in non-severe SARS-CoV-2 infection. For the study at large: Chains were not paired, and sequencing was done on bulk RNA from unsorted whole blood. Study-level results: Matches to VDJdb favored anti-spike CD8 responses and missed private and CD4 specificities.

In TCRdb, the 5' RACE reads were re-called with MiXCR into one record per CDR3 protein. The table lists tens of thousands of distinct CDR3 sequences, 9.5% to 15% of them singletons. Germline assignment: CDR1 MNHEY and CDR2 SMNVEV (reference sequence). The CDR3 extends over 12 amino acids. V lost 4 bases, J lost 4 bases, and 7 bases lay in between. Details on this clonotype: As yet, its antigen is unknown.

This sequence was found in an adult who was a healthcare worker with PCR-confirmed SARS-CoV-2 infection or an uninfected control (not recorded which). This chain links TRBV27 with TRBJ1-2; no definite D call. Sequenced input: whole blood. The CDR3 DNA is TGTGCCAGCAGTTCACACGGCTATGGCTACACCTTC. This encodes CASSSHGYGYTF.